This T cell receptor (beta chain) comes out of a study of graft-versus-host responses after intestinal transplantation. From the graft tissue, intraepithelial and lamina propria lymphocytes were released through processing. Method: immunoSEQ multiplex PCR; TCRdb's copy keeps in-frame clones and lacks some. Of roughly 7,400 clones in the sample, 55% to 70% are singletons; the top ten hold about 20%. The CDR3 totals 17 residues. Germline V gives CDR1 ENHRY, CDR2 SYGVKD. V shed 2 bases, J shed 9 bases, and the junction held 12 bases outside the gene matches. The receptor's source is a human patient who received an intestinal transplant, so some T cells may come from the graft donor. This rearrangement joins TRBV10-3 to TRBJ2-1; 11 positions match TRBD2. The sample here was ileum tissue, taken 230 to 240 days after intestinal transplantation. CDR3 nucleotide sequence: TGTGCCATCAGTGAGATGCCTAGCGGGAGGCCGGGGATTGAGCAGTTCTTC. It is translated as CAISEMPSGRPGIEQFF.